This record looks at one T cell receptor (beta chain) sequence and its context. TCRdb's copy holds only in-frame clones and misses some; the assay was immunoSEQ multiplex PCR. Here the sample spans 140,000 to 150,000 clones, approximately 89% being singletons. The CDR3 loop spans 13 amino acids. V lost 2 bases to trimming and J lost 3 bases; unmatched junction nucleotides: 1. CDR1 is KGHSH and CDR2 is LQKENI in the germline V gene. The data belong to a study of blood T cell repertoires in COVID-19. The sample taken for sequencing was peripheral blood. This sequence joins TRBV18 and TRBJ2-7, with 7 bases matching TRBD2. The source is a man between 60 and 75 years old with active or convalescent COVID-19. The CDR3 here is CASSPGTNYEQYF. The CDR3 nucleotides are TGTGCCAGCTCACCAGGGACTAACTACGAGCAGTACTTC.